The 15 T cell receptor beta chains in this list originate from one sample, sequenced in a study of blood T cells in healthy people across ages. Alongside a J-beta primer mix, a sample-barcoded 5' primer served in a second PCR lasting about 7 to 12 cycles. TCRdb independently ran MiXCR on the 5' RACE reads; one entry per CDR3 protein. Of roughly 1.5 million distinct CDR3 sequences listed, under 55% are singletons. What was sequenced was blood. The receptors come from a woman aged 18-30 years in good health.

This clonotype was counted between two and nine times. The chain is built from TRBV18 and TRBJ1-6; D ambiguous. The V end was cut by 2 bases, the J end by 9 bases, with 8 bases between. Germline V CDR1 and CDR2: KGHSH, LQKENI. The CDR3 loop spans 13 amino acids. The CDR3 DNA sequence: TGTGCCAGCTCACCAGGTTCCCTTTCACCCCTCCACTTT. Translation gives CASSPGSLSPLHF.

J is TRBJ2-6 and V is TRBV12-3 or TRBV12-4; 10 nucleotides agree with TRBD1. This CDR3 has 16 amino acids. V shed 5 bases, J shed 3 bases, and the junction held 4 bases outside the gene matches. The CDR3 reads CASSRQGALGANVLTF. Here the CDR3 DNA reads TGTGCCAGCAGTCGACAGGGGGCGCTTGGGGCCAACGTCCTGACTTTC.

The genes are TRBV13 and TRBJ2-7; weak D call: TRBD1 (7 bases). Trimming cost V 5 bases and J 4 bases, with 18 bases left between them. The length of the CDR3 is 15 residues. CDR1 and CDR2 from the germline V gene are PRHDT and FYEKMQ (reference sequence). CDR3 protein: CASSPSEGQKYEQYF. DNA of the CDR3: TGTGCCAGCAGCCCCTCGGAGGGACAGAAATACGAGCAGTACTTC.

In its sample, this clonotype was seen a few times. The rearrangement links TRBV21-1 to TRBJ2-2; the table's D gene call, TRBD1, was not cross checked with the DNA. TRBV21-1 counts as a pseudogene. The CDR3 sequence is 16 residues long. The CDR3 protein is CASSKPRGLGTGELFF. DNA for the CDR3: TGTGCCAGCAGCAAACCAAGGGGGCTAGGCACCGGGGAGCTGTTTTTT.

The chain couples TRBV6-1 to TRBJ1-5; D is unresolved. Trimming pared 3 bases from V and 4 bases from J, leaving 10 bases between. Germline V gene lookup returns CDR1 MNHNS and CDR2 SASEGT. The length of the CDR3 is 14 residues. The DNA of the CDR3 is TGTGCCAGCAGTGATAGGGCAGCTAATCAGCCCCAGCATTTT. Amino acids: CASSDRAANQPQHF.

This clonotype was counted only a few times. J is TRBJ2-1 and V is TRBV6-5; 13 nucleotides match TRBD2. The CDR3 extends over 15 amino acids. Germline V gene lookup returns CDR1 MNHEY and CDR2 SVGAGI. The ends lost 5 bases at V and 7 bases at J; junction bases unmatched: 5. The CDR3 region has the DNA TGTGCCAGCAGTCCGTGGACTAGCGGGAGTAATGAGCAGTTCTTC. This translates into CASSPWTSGSNEQFF.

In DNA form, the CDR3 reads TGTGCCAGCAGCTTAATGCCAGGGGACTACGATGAGCAGTACTTC. Amino acid sequence: CASSLMPGDYDEQYF. This chain uses TRBV13 with TRBJ2-7, with TRBD2 as a possible D gene (7 bases). The germline V and J ends were trimmed by 2 bases and 7 bases, with 18 bases remaining between them. The CDR3 sequence is 15 residues long. CDR1 and CDR2 (germline): PRHDT, FYEKMQ (reference sequence).

V is TRBV7-9 and J is TRBJ2-5, with 9 bases matching TRBD1. Per germline, CDR1 SEHNR and CDR2 FQNEAQ (reference sequence). The CDR3 contains 14 residues. V lost 5 bases to trimming and J lost 3 bases; unmatched junction nucleotides: 4. This CDR3 is CASSIQGAEETQYF. The CDR3 DNA reads as TGTGCCAGCAGCATACAGGGGGCTGAAGAGACCCAGTACTTC. The full variable domain, its missing parts supplied by reference TRBV7-9 and TRBJ2-5, is DTGVSQNPRHKITKRGQNVTFRCDPISEHNRLYWYRQTLGQGPEFLTYFQNEAQLEKSRLLSDRFSAERPKGSFSTLEIQRTEQGDSAMYLCASSIQGAEETQYFGPGTRLLVL.

About this clonotype: A read error may be the cause here, since a much bigger clone is one base away. The V and J genes are TRBV29-1 and TRBJ2-7; TRBD2 matches at 10 bases. The CDR3 is 14 residues long. Germline V CDR1 and CDR2: SQVTM, ANQGSEA. The V segment lost 4 bases and the J segment 6 bases; nucleotides outside the gene matches: 9. CDR3 in DNA: TGCAGCGTTGTCGCTAGCGGGAGACCCGCCGAGCAGTACTTC. It is translated as CSVVASGRPAEQYF.

This clonotype has only one observation. This sequence joins TRBV7-3 and TRBJ2-3; 8 positions agree with TRBD1. The CDR3 extends over 16 amino acids. Per the germline V gene, CDR1 is SGHTA and CDR2 is FQGTGA. V was clipped by 2 bases and J by 3 bases; unmatched bases: 7. CDR3 protein: CASSLSGQGKTDTQYF. CDR3 DNA sequence: TGTGCCAGCAGCTTATCAGGACAGGGTAAGACAGATACGCAGTATTTT. The complete variable domain, with remaining parts taken from reference TRBV7-3 and TRBJ2-3, reads GAGVSQTPSNKVTEKGKYVELRCDPISGHTALYWYRQSLGQGPEFLIYFQGTGAADDSGLPNDRFFAVRPEGSVSTLKIQRTERGDSAVYLCASSLSGQGKTDTQYFGPGTRLTVL.

The chain carries TRBV28 and TRBJ2-2, with D perhaps matching TRBD1 (5 bases). From germline, CDR1 is MDHEN and CDR2 SYDVKM. Trimming took off 4 bases at V and 3 bases at J, with 9 bases between the two ends. The CDR3 sequence is 14 residues long. The CDR3 protein is CASSSSGYTGELFF. CDR3 DNA: TGTGCCAGCAGTTCCTCAGGGTACACCGGGGAGCTGTTTTTT.

This clonotype has a handful of counts. J is TRBJ1-6 and V is TRBV12-3 or TRBV12-4, with a weak D call TRBD1 (6 bases). The V end lost 4 bases, the J end lost 11 bases, and 18 bases lay between the germline ends. The CDR3 extends over 15 amino acids. The CDR3 sequence: CASSSGTSLGPPLHF. CDR3 DNA: TGTGCCAGCAGTTCCGGGACATCACTTGGGCCACCCCTCCACTTT.

In this sample, this clonotype turned up many times. The rearrangement uses TRBV4-2 and TRBJ2-1; D is possibly TRBD1 or TRBD2 (5 bases each). Germline-derived CDR1 and CDR2 are LGHNA and YNFKEQ. V shed 0 bases and J shed 1 base, with 10 bases lying between them. The CDR3 is 16 amino acids. The CDR3 DNA follows: TGTGCCAGCAGCCAAGACGAGGGGTTATCCTACAATGAGCAGTTCTTC. This translates into CASSQDEGLSYNEQFF.

This clonotype was recorded a few times. This chain joins TRBV5-1 and TRBJ2-3; D call uncertain. CDR3 size: 14 residues. From germline, CDR1 is SGHRS and CDR2 YFSETQ. Trimming removed 2 bases at V and 3 bases at J, with 10 bases between. The DNA for the CDR3 is TGCGCCAGCAGCTTAGAGACTCCGACAGATACGCAGTATTTT. Amino acids: CASSLETPTDTQYF.

This clonotype has a handful of counts. V and J are TRBV18 and TRBJ1-1, with D maybe TRBD1 (6 bases). The germline CDR1 and CDR2 sequences are KGHSH and LQKENI. Trimming stripped 5 bases from V and 10 bases from J, with 17 bases between. The CDR3 has 13 amino acids. The CDR3 loop reads CASSEATGGIAFF. The DNA for the CDR3 is TGTGCCAGCTCAGAAGCGACAGGCGGGATAGCTTTCTTT. Complete variable domain (other parts from reference TRBV18 and TRBJ1-1): NAGVMQNPRHLVRRRGQEARLRCSPMKGHSHVYWYRQLPEEGLKFMVYLQKENIIDESGMPKERFSAEFPKEGPSILRIQQVVRGDSAAYFCASSEATGGIAFFGQGTRLTVV.